The 10 T cell receptor beta chains listed next were all sequenced from one sample in a study of T cells after yellow fever vaccination. TCRdb re-derived calls from the 5' RACE reads in MiXCR, one entry per CDR3 protein. This sample carries hundreds of thousands of distinct CDR3 sequences, less than 4.5% of them seen once, and the ten largest clones take around 20%. The sequenced sample was PBMCs, obtained on the day of the yellow fever booster vaccination. The source is a man aged 18 to 30 who received the YFV17D yellow fever vaccine.

This clonotype has at least ten counts. V gene TRBV5-1 combines with J gene TRBJ2-5; possibly TRBD2 for D (5 bases). Germline CDR1 is SGHRS and CDR2 is YFSETQ. The CDR3 sequence is 13 residues long. V lost 4 bases and J 5 bases, leaving 12 bases between the germline ends. In DNA, the CDR3 is TGCGCCAGCAGCCCGCCGAGGGCTGAGACCCAGTACTTC. It yields the protein CASSPPRAETQYF.

The J gene is TRBJ1-2, the V gene TRBV5-1, with D maybe TRBD1 (5 bases). Germline-derived CDR1 and CDR2 are SGHRS and YFSETQ. The CDR3 runs to 14 residues. The germline V and J ends were trimmed by 1 base and 8 bases, with 15 bases remaining between them. The CDR3 nucleotides read TGCGCCAGCAGCTTGAACAGGCGCCTAGAGGGCTACACCTTC. Translation: CASSLNRRLEGYTF.

This clonotype was observed at least ten times. V usage is TRBV5-1 and J usage is TRBJ2-1; 8 nucleotides match TRBD1. V trimming: 5 bases; J trimming: 3 bases; junction bases outside the gene matches: 7. Looked up from germline, CDR1 is SGHRS and CDR2 is YFSETQ. This CDR3 is 15 amino acids long. In DNA, the CDR3 is TGCGCCAGCAGGACTGGACAGGGAGGCTACAATGAGCAGTTCTTC. This sequence encodes CASRTGQGGYNEQFF.

The table lists this clonotype with many counts. This chain joins TRBV6-5 and TRBJ1-2; D is unresolved. Germline V gene sequence: CDR1 MNHEY, CDR2 SVGAGI. There are 13 residues in the CDR3. V lost 2 bases, J lost 2 bases, and 6 bases lay in between. CDR3 protein: CASSYGTNYGYTF. The CDR3 region has the DNA TGTGCCAGCAGTTACGGAACCAACTATGGCTACACCTTC.

This sequence joins TRBV20-1 and TRBJ1-2, with a possible D match to TRBD1 (6 bases). CDR3 size: 14 residues. V lost 6 bases and J 0 bases, leaving 14 bases between the germline ends. CDR1 and CDR2 from the germline V gene are DFQATT and SNEGSKA (reference sequence). The CDR3 DNA reads TGCAGTGCACAGAGGGGGAGGACTAACTATGGCTACACCTTC. Protein: CSAQRGRTNYGYTF.

The V gene is TRBV7-9, the J gene TRBJ2-2, with D perhaps matching TRBD1 (6 bases). Germline CDR1 SEHNR, CDR2 FQNEAQ (reference sequence). V was trimmed by 4 bases and J by 1 base, leaving 13 bases between them. The CDR3 consists of 16 residues. The CDR3 reads CASSSFRTVNTGELFF. Here the CDR3 DNA reads TGTGCCAGCAGCTCGTTTCGGACAGTGAACACCGGGGAGCTGTTTTTT. The entire variable domain, with the rest obtained from reference TRBV7-9 and TRBJ2-2, is as follows: DTGVSQNPRHKITKRGQNVTFRCDPISEHNRLYWYRQTLGQGPEFLTYFQNEAQLEKSRLLSDRFSAERPKGSFSTLEIQRTEQGDSAMYLCASSSFRTVNTGELFFGEGSRLTVL.

There are many counts of this clonotype. V usage is TRBV6-5 and J usage is TRBJ2-7, with TRBD1 identical over 7 bases. This CDR3 contains 15 residues. V gave up 4 bases and J gave up 4 bases; unmatched junction bases: 10. Germline CDR1 reads MNHEY; CDR2 reads SVGAGI. The CDR3 reads CASSFSGAGGYEQYV. The CDR3 DNA sequence: TGTGCCAGCAGTTTTTCCGGGGCAGGGGGTTACGAGCAGTACGTC.

This clonotype has just a few counts. The CDR3 is CASSLTLGRRQYF. CDR3 sequence (DNA): TGTGCCAGCAGCTTAACTCTAGGGCGGCGGCAGTACTTC. This chain connects TRBV7-2 to TRBJ2-7; D is unclear. The germline V gene has CDR1 SGHTA and CDR2 FQGNSA. V lost 2 bases to trimming and J lost 9 bases, with 14 bases between them. The CDR3 has 13 residues.

This clonotype was counted a few times. V and J are TRBV4-1 and TRBJ2-6; D remains unclear. The CDR3 is 16 residues long. Germline loops: CDR1 MGHRA, CDR2 YSYEKL. The V end was cut by 0 bases, the J end by 4 bases, with 10 bases between. Here the CDR3 DNA reads TGCGCCAGCAGCCAAGATATCATTACGGGGGCCAACGTCCTGACTTTC. It codes for CASSQDIITGANVLTF.

This clonotype has ten or more counts. The chain combines TRBV7-2 with TRBJ2-3; no definite D call. Germline CDR1 is SGHTA and CDR2 is FQGNSA. V lost 5 bases to trimming and J lost 10 bases, with 13 bases between them. The CDR3 loop spans 12 amino acids. CDR3 in amino acids: CASSPKVRAQYF. The CDR3 nucleotides read TGTGCCAGCAGCCCAAAGGTACGGGCGCAGTATTTT.